This TCR beta chain was identified in a study of T cell clonotyping in hematopoietic cell transplantation. Clones were sequenced by immunoSEQ multiplex PCR, and TCRdb holds only the in-frame ones, with some missing. The sample holds about 8,700 clones, approximately 85% seen once. Trimming took off 1 base at V and 0 bases at J, with 13 bases between the two ends. This CDR3 comprises 17 residues. Germline V gene lookup returns CDR1 LGHNT and CDR2 FRNRAP. This receptor was identified in a female patient between 30 and 45 years old who had an allogeneic stem cell transplant, so the T cells may come from the graft donor. Some clones in this sample may be carry-over from other donors' samples. Source: PBMCs, taken 180 days after allogeneic stem cell transplant. The chain has TRBV12-5 and TRBJ1-5; D might be TRBD1 (6 bases). CDR3: CASGLGTETYSNQPQHF. The CDR3 bases are TGTGCTAGTGGTTTGGGGACAGAGACCTATAGCAATCAGCCCCAGCATTTT.